This T cell receptor (beta chain) is from a study of T cells expressing NK-cell markers. The study's findings and limits: A range of about 1.0-8% of CD8+ T cells consisted of dominant NKG2C+ clonotypes in more than five donors.

In regard to this clonotype: Antigen specificity is unknown.

The CDR3 totals 16 residues. No DNA is given; TCRdb re-called the 5' RACE reads and lists each CDR3 protein once. This repertoire includes 350,000 to 400,000 distinct CDR3 sequences. The chain has TRBV12-3 or TRBV12-4 and TRBJ2-7; TCRdb outputs TRBD1, but without DNA this stays unchecked. Sequences were obtained from blood T cells: a sorted CD56 or NKG2C T cell subset, CD4+ or CD8+ T cells, or bulk PBMC T cells (not recorded which). This TCR was sampled from a woman aged 45 to 65 in good health. CDR3 protein: CASSQTGTLTYYEQYF.